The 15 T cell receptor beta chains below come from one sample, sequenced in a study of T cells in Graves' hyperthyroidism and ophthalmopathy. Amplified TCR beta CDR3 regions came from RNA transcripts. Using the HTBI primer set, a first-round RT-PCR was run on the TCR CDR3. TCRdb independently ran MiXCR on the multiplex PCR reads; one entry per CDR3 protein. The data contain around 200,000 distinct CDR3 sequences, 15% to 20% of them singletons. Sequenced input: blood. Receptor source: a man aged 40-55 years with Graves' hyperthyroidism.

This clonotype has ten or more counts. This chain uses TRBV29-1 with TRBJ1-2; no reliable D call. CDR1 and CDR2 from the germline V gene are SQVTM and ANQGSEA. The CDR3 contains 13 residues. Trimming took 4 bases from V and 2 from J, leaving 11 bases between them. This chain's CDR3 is CSVVDLSNYGYTF. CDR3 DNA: TGCAGCGTTGTAGACCTTTCGAACTATGGCTACACCTTC.

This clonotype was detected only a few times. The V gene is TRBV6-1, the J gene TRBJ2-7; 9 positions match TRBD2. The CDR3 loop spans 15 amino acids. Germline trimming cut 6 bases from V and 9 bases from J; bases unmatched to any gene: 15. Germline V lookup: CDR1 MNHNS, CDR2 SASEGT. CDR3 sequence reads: CASSDARRGGLRQYF. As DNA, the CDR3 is TGTGCCAGCAGCGACGCACGGCGGGGGGGCCTACGGCAGTACTTC.

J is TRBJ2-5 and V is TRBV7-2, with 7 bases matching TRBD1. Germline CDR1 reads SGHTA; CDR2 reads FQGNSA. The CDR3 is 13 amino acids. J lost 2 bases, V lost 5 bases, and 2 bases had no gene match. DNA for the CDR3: TGTGCCAGCAGCACGGACAGGCAAGAGACCCAGTACTTC. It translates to CASSTDRQETQYF.

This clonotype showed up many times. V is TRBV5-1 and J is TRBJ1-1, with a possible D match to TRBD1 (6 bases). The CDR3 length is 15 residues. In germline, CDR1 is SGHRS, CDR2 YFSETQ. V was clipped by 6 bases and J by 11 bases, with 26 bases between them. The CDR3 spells CASKEGGGRSPNAFF. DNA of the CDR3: TGCGCCAGCAAGGAGGGCGGGGGGCGCTCCCCAAATGCTTTCTTT.

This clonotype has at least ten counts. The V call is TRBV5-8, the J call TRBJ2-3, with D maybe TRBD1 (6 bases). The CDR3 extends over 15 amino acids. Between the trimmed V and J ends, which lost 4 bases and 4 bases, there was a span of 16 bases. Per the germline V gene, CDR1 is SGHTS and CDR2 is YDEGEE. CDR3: CASSAQRGMADTQYF. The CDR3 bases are TGTGCCAGCAGCGCCCAAAGGGGGATGGCAGATACGCAGTATTTT.

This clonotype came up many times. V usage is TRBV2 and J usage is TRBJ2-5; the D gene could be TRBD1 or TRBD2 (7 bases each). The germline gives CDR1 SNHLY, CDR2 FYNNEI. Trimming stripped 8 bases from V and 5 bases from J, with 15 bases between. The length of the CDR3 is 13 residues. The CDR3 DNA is TGTGCCAGCGTCAGACAGGGAGGGGAGACCCAGTACTTC. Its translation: CASVRQGGETQYF.

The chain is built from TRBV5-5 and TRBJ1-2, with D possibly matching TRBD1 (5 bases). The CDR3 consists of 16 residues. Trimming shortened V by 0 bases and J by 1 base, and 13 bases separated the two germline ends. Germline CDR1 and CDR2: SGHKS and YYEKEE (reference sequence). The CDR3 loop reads CASSLVQGPLNYGYTF. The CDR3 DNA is TGTGCCAGCAGCTTGGTGCAGGGACCTCTTAACTATGGCTACACCTTC.

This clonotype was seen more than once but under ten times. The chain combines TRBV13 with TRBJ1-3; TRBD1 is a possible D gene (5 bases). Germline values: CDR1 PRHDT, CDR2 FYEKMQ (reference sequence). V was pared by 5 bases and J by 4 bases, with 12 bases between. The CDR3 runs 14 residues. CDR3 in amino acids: CASSRRDYGNTIYF. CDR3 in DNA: TGTGCCAGCAGCCGCAGGGACTACGGAAACACCATATATTTT.

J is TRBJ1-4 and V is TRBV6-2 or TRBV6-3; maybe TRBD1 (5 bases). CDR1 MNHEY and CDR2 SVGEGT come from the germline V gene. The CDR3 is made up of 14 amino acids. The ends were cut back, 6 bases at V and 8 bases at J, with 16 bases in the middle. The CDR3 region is CASSRTQRQEKLFF. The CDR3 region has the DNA TGTGCCAGCAGCCGGACACAACGGCAAGAAAAACTGTTTTTT.

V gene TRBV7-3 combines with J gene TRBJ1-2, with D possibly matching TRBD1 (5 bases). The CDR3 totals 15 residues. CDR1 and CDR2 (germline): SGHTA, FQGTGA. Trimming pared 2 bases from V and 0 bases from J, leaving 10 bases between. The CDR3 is CASSLAPGPNYGYTF. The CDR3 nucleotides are TGTGCCAGCAGCTTAGCTCCGGGACCTAACTATGGCTACACCTTC.

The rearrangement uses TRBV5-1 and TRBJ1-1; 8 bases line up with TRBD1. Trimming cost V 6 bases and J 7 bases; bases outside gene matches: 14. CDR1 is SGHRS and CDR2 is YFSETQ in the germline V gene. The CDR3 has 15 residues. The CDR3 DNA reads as TGCGCCAGCAACCGAGGCGCAGGGGGCCAGGGTGAAGCTTTCTTT. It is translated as CASNRGAGGQGEAFF.

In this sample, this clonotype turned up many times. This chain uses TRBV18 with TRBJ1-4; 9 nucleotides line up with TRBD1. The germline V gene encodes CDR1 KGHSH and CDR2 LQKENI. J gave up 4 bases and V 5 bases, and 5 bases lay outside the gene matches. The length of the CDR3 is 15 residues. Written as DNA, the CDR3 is TGTGCCAGCTCAAGACAGGGGGGCCTTAATGAAAAACTGTTTTTT. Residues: CASSRQGGLNEKLFF.

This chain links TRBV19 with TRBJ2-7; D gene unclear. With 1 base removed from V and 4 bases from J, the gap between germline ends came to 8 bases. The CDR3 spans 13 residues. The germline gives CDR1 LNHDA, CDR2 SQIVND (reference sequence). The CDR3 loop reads CASSIGLGYEQYF. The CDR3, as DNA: TGTGCCAGTAGTATAGGACTGGGATACGAGCAGTACTTC.

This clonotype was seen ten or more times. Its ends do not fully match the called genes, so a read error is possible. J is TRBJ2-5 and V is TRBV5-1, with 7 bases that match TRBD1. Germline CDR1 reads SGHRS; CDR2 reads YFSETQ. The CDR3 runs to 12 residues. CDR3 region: CASREPGTVENF. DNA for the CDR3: TGCGCCAGCAGGGAGCCGGGGACAGTGGAGAACTTC.

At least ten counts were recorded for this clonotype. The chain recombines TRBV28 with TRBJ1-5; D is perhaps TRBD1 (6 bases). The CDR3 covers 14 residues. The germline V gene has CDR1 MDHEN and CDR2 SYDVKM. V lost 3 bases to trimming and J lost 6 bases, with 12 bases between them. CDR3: CASSFPVGGQPQHF. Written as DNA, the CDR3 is TGTGCCAGCAGTTTCCCCGTAGGGGGTCAGCCCCAGCATTTT. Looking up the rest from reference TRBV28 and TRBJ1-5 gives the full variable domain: DVKVTQSSRYLVKRTGEKVFLECVQDMDHENMFWYRQDPGLGLRLIYFSYDVKMKEKGDIPEGYSVSREKKERFSLILESASTNQTSMYLCASSFPVGGQPQHFGDGTRLSIL.